The clone carrying this T cell receptor (beta chain) appeared a single time. As yet, its antigen is unknown. The CDR3 is made up of 13 amino acids. Germline CDR1 SGHKS, CDR2 YYEKEE (reference sequence). The V end was cut by 2 bases, the J end by 2 bases, with 6 bases between. This entry is derived from a study of OX40 agonist ivuxolimab in advanced cancers. Looking at the study overall: Patients in the trial were receiving intravenous ivuxolimab every 2 weeks, at doses of 0.01 to 10 mg/kg.

This table comes from immunoSEQ multiplex PCR, and its TCRdb copy is limited to in-frame clones, with some not included. The sample includes 50,000 to 80,000 clones, approximately 84% of them seen just once. General observations from the study: CD4+ and CD8+ T cells in blood underwent clonal expansion by week 6 at 0.1 to 3.0 mg/kg.

Here the sequenced sample was CD4+ or CD8+ T cells sorted from blood, taken in a trial of the OX40 agonist ivuxolimab. The origin of this receptor is an adult with an advanced solid tumor such as melanoma, head and neck, liver or kidney cancer. This sequence joins TRBV5-5 and TRBJ2-3; no definite D call. The CDR3 nucleotides read TGTGCCAGCAGCTTCGACTCCACAGATACGCAGTATTTT. Protein: CASSFDSTDTQYF. Full variable domain (rest looked up from reference TRBV5-5 and TRBJ2-3): DAGVTQSPTHLIKTRGQQVTLRCSPISGHKSVSWYQQVLGQGPQFIFQYYEKEERGRGNFPDRFSARQFPNYSSELNVNALLLGDSALYLCASSFDSTDTQYFGPGTRLTVL.